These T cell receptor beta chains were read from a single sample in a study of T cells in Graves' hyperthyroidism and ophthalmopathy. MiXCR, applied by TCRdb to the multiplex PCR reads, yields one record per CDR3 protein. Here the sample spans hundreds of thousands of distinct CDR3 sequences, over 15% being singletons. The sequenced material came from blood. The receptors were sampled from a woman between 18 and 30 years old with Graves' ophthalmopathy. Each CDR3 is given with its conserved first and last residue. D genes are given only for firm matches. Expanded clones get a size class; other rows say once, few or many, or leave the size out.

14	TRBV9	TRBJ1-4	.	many	TGTGCCAGCAGCGCCGGAGGGATTTCTGAAAAACTGTTTTTT	CASSAGGISEKLFF
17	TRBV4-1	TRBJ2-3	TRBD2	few	TGCGCCAGCAGCCAAGGGATTAGCGGGGGAGGCACAGATACGCAGTATTTT	CASSQGISGGGTDTQYF
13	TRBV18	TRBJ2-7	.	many	TGTGCCAGCTCACCCTCAGGAACCTACGAGCAGTACTTC	CASSPSGTYEQYF
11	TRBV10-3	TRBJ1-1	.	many	TGTGCCATCAGTGAGTCCACTGAAGCTTTCTTT	CAISESTEAFF
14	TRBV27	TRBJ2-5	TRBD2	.	TGTGCCAGCAGCCCTTCTAGCGGGAGGGAGACCCAGTACTTC	CASSPSSGRETQYF
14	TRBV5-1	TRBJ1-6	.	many	TGCGCCAGCAGCTTGGCTAGGGGCGAGTCACCCCTCCACTTT	CASSLARGESPLHF
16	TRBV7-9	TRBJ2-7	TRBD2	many	TGTGCCAGCAGCTCCGCCAGGGCTAGCGGGAGATCCGAGCAGTACTTC	CASSSARASGRSEQYF
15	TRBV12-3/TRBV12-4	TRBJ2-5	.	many	TGTGCCAGCAGTTTAGGTTCAGGGCGTCTGGAGACCCAGTACTTC	CASSLGSGRLETQYF
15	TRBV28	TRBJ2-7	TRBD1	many	TGTGCCAGCAGTCCGGGGGGACAGGGGGCGTACGAGCAGTACTTC	CASSPGGQGAYEQYF
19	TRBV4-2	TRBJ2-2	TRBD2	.	TGTGCCAGCAGCCACTACAAGGCTAGCGGGGGGCCCGGCACCGGGGAGCTGTTTTTT	CASSHYKASGGPGTGELFF
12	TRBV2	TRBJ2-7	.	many	TGTGCCAGCATAGCGGACTACTACGAGCAGTACTTC	CASIADYYEQYF
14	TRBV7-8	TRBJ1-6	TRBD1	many	TGTGCCAGCAGCTTAGCCCGGGACAGGAGTCCCCTCCACTTT	CASSLARDRSPLHF
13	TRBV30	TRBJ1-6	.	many	TGTGCCTGGAGTGTACGGGGGGCCAGGCTCCTCCACTTT	CAWSVRGARLLHF
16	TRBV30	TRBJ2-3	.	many	TGTGCCTGGAGTGTAACTTGGGGGCTAGGCACAGATACGCAGTATTTT	CAWSVTWGLGTDTQYF
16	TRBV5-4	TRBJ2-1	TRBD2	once	TGTGCCAGCAGCGTTGATACTAGCGGGAGCTTGGATGAGCAGTTCTTC	CASSVDTSGSLDEQFF
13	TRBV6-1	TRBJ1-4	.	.	TGTGCCAGCGGCTTGGGGCCACATGAAAAACTGTTTTTT	CASGLGPHEKLFF
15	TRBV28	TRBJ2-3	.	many	TGTGCCAGCAGTTTGTCCCGGACTAGCACAGATACGCAGTATTTT	CASSLSRTSTDTQYF
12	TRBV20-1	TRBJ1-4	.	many	TGCAGTGCTAGGCCCTTGGGTGAAAAACTGTTTTTT	CSARPLGEKLFF
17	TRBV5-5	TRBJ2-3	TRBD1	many	TGTGCCAGCAGCACCGGGACAGGGTATGGGTACACAGATACGCAGTATTTT	CASSTGTGYGYTDTQYF
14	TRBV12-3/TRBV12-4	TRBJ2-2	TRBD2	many	TGTGCCAGCAGCGGGACTAGCTACACCGGGGAGCTGTTTTTT	CASSGTSYTGELFF
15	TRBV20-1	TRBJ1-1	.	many	TGCAGTGCTAGTCCCCTCGGCCGGGGGTACACTGAAGCTTTCTTT	CSASPLGRGYTEAFF
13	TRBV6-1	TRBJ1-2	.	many	TGTGCCAGCAGTGAGGTGTGGGTGCCTGGCTACACCTTC	CASSEVWVPGYTF
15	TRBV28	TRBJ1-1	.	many	TGTGCCAGCAGGCAATCAGGGGTCGGGAACACTGAAGCTTTCTTT	CASRQSGVGNTEAFF
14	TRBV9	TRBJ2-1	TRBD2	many	TGTGCCAGCAGCGGGTCTAGCGGGGGCTATGAGCAGTTCTTC	CASSGSSGGYEQFF
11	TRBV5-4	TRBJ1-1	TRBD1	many	TGTGCCAGCACCGGACAGGATGAAGCTTTCTTT	CASTGQDEAFF
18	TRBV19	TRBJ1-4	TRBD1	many	TGTGCCAGTAGTATGCGGGGACAGGCCTCTGCAACTAATGAAAAACTGTTTTTT	CASSMRGQASATNEKLFF
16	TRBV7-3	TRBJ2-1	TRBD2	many	TGTGCCAGCAGCTTAGGTAGCGGGAGCCCCTACAATGAGCAGTTCTTC	CASSLGSGSPYNEQFF
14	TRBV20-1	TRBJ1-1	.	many	TGCAGTGCTAGAGAATGGTACAAGAACACTGAAGCTTTCTTT	CSAREWYKNTEAFF
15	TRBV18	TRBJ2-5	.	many	TGTGCCAGCTCACCCCTAGCGTCGAACCAAGAGACCCAGTACTTC	CASSPLASNQETQYF
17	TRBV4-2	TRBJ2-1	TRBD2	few	TGTGCCAGCAGCCAAGGAGTGGGAGCGGGGGGGCTAAATGAGCAGTTCTTC	CASSQGVGAGGLNEQFF
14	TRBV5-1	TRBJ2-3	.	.	TGCGCCAGCAGCTTTGAACTTCACACAGATACGCAGTATTTT	CASSFELHTDTQYF
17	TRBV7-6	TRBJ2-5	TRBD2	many	TGTGCCAGCAGCTTAGGGGGGGTAGCGGGATCCCGAGAGACCCAGTACTTC	CASSLGGVAGSRETQYF
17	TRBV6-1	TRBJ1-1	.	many	TGTGCCAGCAGTGAAGGGGGATACAGGATTATGAACACTGAAGCTTTCTTT	CASSEGGYRIMNTEAFF
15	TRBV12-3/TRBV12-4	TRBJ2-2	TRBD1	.	TGTGCCAGCAGCCCGGCCACAGGGGAGACCGGGGAACTGTTTTTT	CASSPATGETGELFF
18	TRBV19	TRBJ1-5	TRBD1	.	TGTGCCAGTAGTATAAGCGTAGGGGGCGAGGTATCTTACCAGCCCCAGCATTTT	CASSISVGGEVSYQPQHF
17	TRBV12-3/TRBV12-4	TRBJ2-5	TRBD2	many	TGTGCCAGCATTGAAGGTTTCGGCAGGCCGGGGGGAGAGACCCAGTACTTC	CASIEGFGRPGGETQYF
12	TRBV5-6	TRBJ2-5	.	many	TGTGCCAGCAGATCTCAGGGAGAGACCCAGTACTTC	CASRSQGETQYF